The rows below give T cell receptor beta chains drawn from one sample of a study of blood T cell repertoires in COVID-19. The method was immunoSEQ multiplex PCR; TCRdb's version includes in-frame clones alone and lacks a portion of them. The sample has about 440,000 clones; 88% are singletons. The sequencing sample was made of peripheral blood. The origin of the receptors is a woman aged 45-60 years with COVID-19, enrolled during active disease. Each CDR3 is given without its conserved first and last residue. Each record gives: CDR3 length, clone size, J gene, V gene, CDR3 protein. Clone size is stated in some rows and not others, as once, few, many or a class when expanded.

13,.,TRBJ1-2,TRBV19,ASRESGTLGTGYT
11,few,TRBJ1-3,TRBV10-2,ASESDSGNTIY
17,.,TRBJ2-3,TRBV4-2,ASSQDIWAQHTRTDTQY
8,.,TRBJ1-1,TRBV6-5,ASGDSEAF
11,.,TRBJ2-3,TRBV2,ASSRGGRDTQY
12,.,TRBJ1-6,TRBV5-5,ASSLDRFDSPLH
12,once,TRBJ1-2,TRBV9,ASSVGGQGFGYT
11,.,TRBJ1-2,TRBV6-5,ASSRTTNYGYT
18,.,TRBJ1-2,TRBV21-1,ASSKAAKGAGSGPNYGYT
12,.,TRBJ1-1,TRBV11-2,ASSKGQGNTEAF
12,.,TRBJ1-2,TRBV5-1,ASSRPGEDYGYT
11,.,TRBJ2-1,TRBV30,AWTPGHPGGRF
14,.,TRBJ2-6,TRBV10-3,AISETEGSGANVLT
12,.,TRBJ1-1,TRBV7-3,ASSYAGGWTEAF
12,once,TRBJ2-7,TRBV5-1,ASSLERGTYEQY
11,.,TRBJ1-2,TRBV10-2,ASTLQGGYGYT
13,.,TRBJ1-6,TRBV2,ASRGLMKRNSPLH
12,.,TRBJ2-1,TRBV30,AWAAGVSYNEQF
15,.,TRBJ2-2,TRBV11-2,ASSLVRVSANTGELF
12,.,TRBJ2-3,TRBV28,ASTPGEGVDTQY
15,.,TRBJ2-3,TRBV15,ATSRARQGPPADTQY
11,.,TRBJ1-1,TRBV5-6,ASSFQGSNEAF
14,.,TRBJ2-3,TRBV7-2,ASSLALAGLTDTQY